These T cell receptor beta chains were read from a single sample in a study of blood T cell repertoires in COVID-19. Some clones are missing from TCRdb's copy, which holds only in-frame ones; the method was immunoSEQ multiplex PCR. The repertoire holds approximately 140,000 clones, with 70% to 90% as singletons. The sequenced sample was peripheral blood. These receptors came from a woman aged 55-75 years with COVID-19, enrolled during active disease. Both conserved end residues are trimmed from each CDR3.

cdr3_aa: ATATSGDDQETQY
v_call: TRBV5-1
j_call: TRBJ2-5

cdr3_aa: ASSPGQLYGYT
v_call: TRBV28
j_call: TRBJ1-2

cdr3_aa: ASSSPDNPSTDTQY
v_call: TRBV5-4
j_call: TRBJ2-3

cdr3_aa: ASSFRDRPNYGYT
v_call: TRBV5-4
j_call: TRBJ1-2

cdr3_aa: ASNIGGYGTEAF
v_call: TRBV19
j_call: TRBJ1-1

cdr3_aa: AISDRRNTEAF
v_call: TRBV10-3
j_call: TRBJ1-1

cdr3_aa: ASSTGSNQPQH
v_call: TRBV7-9
j_call: TRBJ1-5

cdr3_aa: ASSPRGTTLYEQY
v_call: TRBV18
j_call: TRBJ2-7

cdr3_aa: AIKPGDSSYNEQF
v_call: TRBV10-3
j_call: TRBJ2-1

cdr3_aa: ASSGQGAYEQY
v_call: TRBV12-3/TRBV12-4
j_call: TRBJ2-7

cdr3_aa: ASSVAVRTGVSYEQY
v_call: TRBV9
j_call: TRBJ2-7

cdr3_aa: ASSPRLAGGTGELF
v_call: TRBV11-3
j_call: TRBJ2-2

cdr3_aa: ASSTDGNYGYT
v_call: TRBV18
j_call: TRBJ1-2

cdr3_aa: ASSLRRRETQY
v_call: TRBV12-3/TRBV12-4
j_call: TRBJ2-5

cdr3_aa: ASSTGVSPRQPQH
v_call: TRBV27
j_call: TRBJ1-5

cdr3_aa: ASSGDRVYGYT
v_call: TRBV11-2
j_call: TRBJ1-2

cdr3_aa: ASSGPQTGRLSNEQF
v_call: TRBV6-2/TRBV6-3
j_call: TRBJ2-1

cdr3_aa: ASSIGGGGPHYGYT
v_call: TRBV19
j_call: TRBJ1-2

cdr3_aa: ASSLTVTEAF
v_call: TRBV7-9
j_call: TRBJ1-1

cdr3_aa: ASKAGGFEF
v_call: TRBV12-3/TRBV12-4
j_call: TRBJ2-1

cdr3_aa: AWTGRVAYNSPLH
v_call: TRBV30
j_call: TRBJ1-6

cdr3_aa: ASSAIRGSGYT
v_call: TRBV7-7
j_call: TRBJ1-2

cdr3_aa: ASSPTSGVSYEQY
v_call: TRBV18
j_call: TRBJ2-7

cdr3_aa: ASSLQGPGELF
v_call: TRBV2
j_call: TRBJ2-2

cdr3_aa: ATSKGGQGGSPLH
v_call: TRBV5-4
j_call: TRBJ1-6

cdr3_aa: ASSSTPNYGYT
v_call: TRBV7-3
j_call: TRBJ1-2

cdr3_aa: AITGTAEFGGYT
v_call: TRBV10-3
j_call: TRBJ1-2

cdr3_aa: ASGAVYFISEEGYEKLF
v_call: TRBV27
j_call: TRBJ1-4

cdr3_aa: ASTRDRAGNTIY
v_call: TRBV19
j_call: TRBJ1-3

cdr3_aa: ASSPNEGEYGYT
v_call: TRBV18
j_call: TRBJ1-2

cdr3_aa: AISDPGQLNTEAF
v_call: TRBV10-3
j_call: TRBJ1-1

cdr3_aa: ASSQRQGSQPQH
v_call: TRBV3-1/TRBV3-2
j_call: TRBJ1-5

cdr3_aa: ASSWVREPEAF
v_call: TRBV5-4
j_call: TRBJ1-1

cdr3_aa: ASSPLGYEAF
v_call: TRBV18
j_call: TRBJ1-1

cdr3_aa: ASSQDLSGGGETQY
v_call: TRBV3-1/TRBV3-2
j_call: TRBJ2-5

cdr3_aa: ASSYWSQGTEAF
v_call: TRBV6-2/TRBV6-3
j_call: TRBJ1-1

cdr3_aa: ASSVGSGNYGYT
v_call: TRBV9
j_call: TRBJ1-2

cdr3_aa: ASSLNPGLAGGPGDTQY
v_call: TRBV9
j_call: TRBJ2-3

cdr3_aa: ASSFNYMNTEAF
v_call: TRBV9
j_call: TRBJ1-1

cdr3_aa: ASSLSRLADEQY
v_call: TRBV4-2
j_call: TRBJ2-7

cdr3_aa: ASSISRQVQETQY
v_call: TRBV19
j_call: TRBJ2-5

cdr3_aa: ASGGPGLGQVAQY
v_call: TRBV27
j_call: TRBJ2-5

cdr3_aa: ASSRPVGARYNEQF
v_call: TRBV7-2
j_call: TRBJ2-1

cdr3_aa: ATSHSRGAYEQY
v_call: TRBV15
j_call: TRBJ2-7

cdr3_aa: ASSPAGARYT
v_call: TRBV18
j_call: TRBJ1-2

cdr3_aa: ASSPSGGYTEAF
v_call: TRBV18
j_call: TRBJ1-1

cdr3_aa: SVVIDGQGYSPLH
v_call: TRBV29-1
j_call: TRBJ1-6

cdr3_aa: ASSFQGLSEKLF
v_call: TRBV19
j_call: TRBJ1-4

cdr3_aa: ASSIGTGRSPLH
v_call: TRBV9
j_call: TRBJ1-6

cdr3_aa: ASSLDSGVGAQY
v_call: TRBV5-4
j_call: TRBJ2-5

cdr3_aa: AGNRGHNYGYT
v_call: TRBV10-3
j_call: TRBJ1-2

cdr3_aa: ASRGTGKTNEQF
v_call: TRBV2
j_call: TRBJ2-1

cdr3_aa: ASSSQTGPTDTQY
v_call: TRBV6-5
j_call: TRBJ2-3

cdr3_aa: ASSRLAGTDTQY
v_call: TRBV19
j_call: TRBJ2-3

cdr3_aa: ASSLVAGFLHRAQY
v_call: TRBV5-1
j_call: TRBJ2-5

cdr3_aa: ASSPGVIAGATMYTDTQY
v_call: TRBV7-3
j_call: TRBJ2-3

cdr3_aa: ASKASGNPGNEQF
v_call: TRBV2
j_call: TRBJ2-1

cdr3_aa: ASSPQTGRAGLYGYT
v_call: TRBV18
j_call: TRBJ1-2

cdr3_aa: ASSLTGMNTEAF
v_call: TRBV5-1
j_call: TRBJ1-1

cdr3_aa: ASSLYGGREAF
v_call: TRBV27
j_call: TRBJ1-1